The 14 T cell receptor beta chains below were found in one sample sequenced in a study of Tregs in tolerant kidney transplant recipients. Profiling relied on immunoSEQ multiplex PCR, and the TCRdb table lists in-frame clones only, not all of them. There are about 48,000 clones in the sample, with about 0.85% held by the top ten. The input for sequencing was CD4+ T cells from blood, taken before the transplant. These receptors came from a human donor who received a combined kidney and bone marrow transplant.

On this clone itself: The observed sequence ends 3 residues before the CDR3 terminus, with the missing tail filled in from the germline J gene. This chain joins TRBV20-1 and TRBJ2-1, with D tentatively TRBD1 (6 bases). The V end was cut by 6 bases, the J end by 1 base, with 13 bases between. Per the germline V gene, CDR1 is DFQATT and CDR2 is SNEGSKA (reference sequence). The CDR3 loop spans 14 amino acids. The sequenced CDR3 bases are TGCAGTGCAAACTCCAGGGGATCCTACAATGAG. Translation gives CSANSRGSYNE. The whole CDR3 is CSANSRGSYNEQFF.

The CDR3 bases that were read are TGTGCCAGCTCACCAAGCATTGCGGATACG. Its translation is CASSPSIADT. The entire CDR3 reads CASSPSIADTQYF. V usage is TRBV18 and J usage is TRBJ2-3; D unclear. The read falls 3 residues short of the CDR3 end, and the missing part is taken from the germline J gene. The CDR3 is made up of 13 amino acids. V lost 2 bases and J lost 6, with 9 bases in between. Germline CDR1 KGHSH, CDR2 LQKENI. The full variable domain, completed using reference TRBV18 and TRBJ2-3, is NAGVMQNPRHLVRRRGQEARLRCSPMKGHSHVYWYRQLPEEGLKFMVYLQKENIIDESGMPKERFSAEFPKEGPSILRIQQVVRGDSAAYFCASSPSIADTQYFGPGTRLTVL.

As for this clone: Read data end 3 residues before the CDR3 end; the end is taken from the germline J gene. The chain has TRBV4-2 and TRBJ2-7; 10 bases match TRBD2. Germline V gene lookup returns CDR1 LGHNA and CDR2 YNFKEQ. The CDR3 is 16 amino acids. After removal of 0 bases from V and 4 bases from J, the junction contained 6 bases not matched to a gene. CDR3 DNA, as far as it was read: TGTGCCAGCAGCCAAGAGGATAGCGGGGGGCGGTACGAG. Translation gives CASSQEDSGGRYE. The complete CDR3 sequence is CASSQEDSGGRYEQYF.

In regard to this clone: The read falls 3 residues short of the CDR3 end, and the missing part is taken from the germline J gene. The chain joins TRBV20-1 to TRBJ2-1; 12 positions agree with TRBD2. CDR1 and CDR2 from the germline V gene are DFQATT and SNEGSKA (reference sequence). This CDR3 comprises 14 residues. J gave up 3 bases and V 4 bases, and 1 base lay outside the gene matches. The CDR3 DNA, read in part, is TGCAGTGCTACGACTAGCGGGAGCTACAATGAG. Translated, it gives CSATTSGSYNE. The full CDR3 sequence reads CSATTSGSYNEQFF.

About this clone itself: Sequencing ends 3 residues short of the CDR3 end; the germline J gene provides the rest. The chain carries TRBV20-1 and TRBJ2-7; D is perhaps TRBD1 (5 bases). CDR1 is DFQATT, CDR2 SNEGSKA, per germline (reference sequence). The CDR3 contains 14 residues. The V end was cut by 3 bases, the J end by 2 bases, with 14 bases between. This CDR3 is CSASRQPNAYEQYF. The sequenced CDR3 bases are TGCAGTGCTAGTAGACAGCCGAACGCCTACGAG.

As concerns this clone: The read falls 3 residues short of the CDR3 end, and the missing part is taken from the germline J gene. This chain links TRBV7-2 with TRBJ2-7, with a weak D call TRBD1 (5 bases). V lost 2 bases to trimming and J lost 6 bases, with 17 bases between them. The length of the CDR3 is 15 residues. Germline CDR1 reads SGHTA; CDR2 reads FQGNSA. The sequenced CDR3 bases are TGTGCCAGCAGCTTAACAGGAAGAGGCTCCGGCGAG. It encodes CASSLTGRGSGE. The CDR3, in full, reads CASSLTGRGSGEQYF.

As for this clone: The sequenced fragment ends 3 residues before the CDR3 boundary, so the rest is inferred from the germline J gene. The gene calls are TRBV19 and TRBJ1-6; D may be TRBD1 (6 bases). The CDR3 runs to 14 residues. The germline V gene has CDR1 LNHDA and CDR2 SQIVND (reference sequence). V lost 4 bases and J 9 bases, leaving 13 bases between the germline ends. The part of the CDR3 DNA that was read is TGTGCCAGTAGTACTACAGGGTTGGGTTCACCC. Translation: CASSTTGLGSP. The CDR3 reads in full as CASSTTGLGSPLHF.

About this clone itself: The CDR3 goes on 3 residues after the read ends, and that part is filled in from the germline J gene. V and J are TRBV19 and TRBJ1-1, with TRBD1 matching over 8 bases. V lost 4 bases to trimming and J lost 5 bases; unmatched junction nucleotides: 15. CDR3 size: 17 residues. The germline V gene has CDR1 LNHDA and CDR2 SQIVND (reference sequence). The CDR3 loop reads CASSKSGGASRNTEAFF. The CDR3 DNA, read in part, is TGTGCCAGTAGTAAGTCAGGGGGCGCTTCGAGAAATACTGAA. Full variable domain (missing parts from reference TRBV19 and TRBJ1-1): DGGITQSPKYLFRKEGQNVTLSCEQNLNHDAMYWYRQDPGQGLRLIYYSQIVNDFQKGDIAEGYSVSREKKESFPLTVTSAQKNPTAFYLCASSKSGGASRNTEAFFGQGTRLTVV.

As to this clone: The read gets to within 3 residues of the CDR3 end, and the germline J gene fills in the rest. The chain joins TRBV7-6 to TRBJ2-1; TRBD2 is a possible D gene (5 bases). The V gene's germline CDR1 is SGHVS and CDR2 FNYEAQ. V was shortened by 2 bases and J by 0 bases, with 11 bases between the two germline ends. The CDR3 covers 16 residues. The CDR3 protein is CASSLYAGTSYNEQFF. The DNA read from the CDR3 is TGTGCCAGCAGCTTATATGCGGGTACCTCCTACAATGAG.

A remark on this clone: The read stops 3 residues short of the end of the CDR3; the missing end is completed from the germline J gene. The chain couples TRBV2 to TRBJ2-3; tentatively, D is TRBD1 (5 bases). The CDR3 contains 11 residues. The germline V gene has CDR1 SNHLY and CDR2 FYNNEI. CDR3 bases read: TGTGCCAGCAGTGTAAAGGGGACG. Its protein product is CASSVKGT. The entire CDR3 reads CASSVKGTQYF.

As for this clone: From the germline J gene comes the end of the CDR3, since the read stops 3 residues before it. The rearrangement links TRBV5-4 to TRBJ2-3, with 9 positions matching TRBD2. The junction had 6 bases not matched to a gene; V was cut back by 0 bases and J by 4 bases. The length of the CDR3 is 16 residues. Germline V CDR1 and CDR2: SGHNT, YYREEE (reference sequence). The CDR3 sequence is CASSLAGAGGPDTQYF. The sequenced part of the CDR3 DNA is TGTGCCAGCAGCTTGGCCGGAGCGGGAGGACCAGATACG.

About this clone: The DNA ends 3 residues before the CDR3 does, and the rest of the CDR3 is filled in from the germline J gene. This chain joins TRBV20-1 and TRBJ2-3, with D possibly called TRBD1 or TRBD2 (8 bases each). Trimming shortened V by 6 bases and J by 3 bases, and 25 bases separated the two germline ends. Germline CDR1 and CDR2: DFQATT and SNEGSKA (reference sequence). There are 17 residues in the CDR3. The covered CDR3 bases are TGCAGTGCCTATCCCCGACAGGGGCGGGAGGTGACAGATACG. Encoded protein: CSAYPRQGREVTDT. The whole CDR3 sequence is CSAYPRQGREVTDTQYF.

A word on this clone: The read falls 3 residues short of the CDR3 end, and the missing part is taken from the germline J gene. The chain is built from TRBV11-2 and TRBJ2-7, with D possibly being TRBD2 (5 bases). The V end was cut by 2 bases, the J end by 4 bases, with 15 bases between. CDR3 length: 15 amino acids. Germline lookup yields CDR1 SGHAT and CDR2 FQNNGV. The sequenced part of the CDR3 DNA is TGTGCCAGCAGCTTAAATGAGGGCGTACCTTACGAG. It specifies CASSLNEGVPYE. The full-length CDR3 reads as CASSLNEGVPYEQYF.

As to this clone: The read gets to within 3 residues of the CDR3 end, and the germline J gene fills in the rest. J is TRBJ2-7 and V is TRBV10-3; D perhaps matches TRBD1 (6 bases). Germline CDR1 and CDR2: ENHRY and SYGVKD. The V and J ends lost 4 bases and 5 bases respectively, with 12 bases between them. The CDR3 is made up of 13 amino acids. The CDR3 DNA, read in part, is TGTGCCATCAGTGGCAGGGGTTCTGACGAG. It encodes CAISGRGSDE. The complete CDR3 sequence is CAISGRGSDEQYF.